A single sample is the source of the 10 T cell receptor beta chains below, sequenced in a study of T cell repertoires in cytomegalovirus infection. One entry per CDR3 protein, called by TCRdb with MiXCR from the reads. The top ten hold around 22% of the sample, which has roughly 77,000 distinct CDR3 sequences, under 4.5% seen once. The sequenced sample was PBMCs. Receptors originate from a human donor in good health (CMV status not recorded). Some clones in this sample may be carry-over from other donors' samples.

This clonotype has ten or more counts. This rearrangement joins TRBV7-2 to TRBJ2-3; D possibly corresponds to TRBD2 (5 bases). Trimming removed 2 bases at V and 2 bases at J, with 20 bases between. Germline V gene lookup returns CDR1 SGHTA and CDR2 FQGNSA. The CDR3 covers 18 residues. For the CDR3, the DNA is TGTGCCAGCAGCTTATGGCCAATTGGGCGGGTTGACACAGATACGCAGTATTTT. Protein product: CASSLWPIGRVDTDTQYF.

The table lists this clonotype with many counts. The chain links TRBV10-3 to TRBJ1-1; D remains unclear. Trimming took 1 base from V and 7 from J, leaving 13 bases between them. CDR1 is ENHRY and CDR2 is SYGVKD in the germline V gene. This CDR3 spans 14 amino acids. In nucleotides, the CDR3 is TGTGCCATCAGTGAGTTACCGACGGGTGGTGAAGCTTTCTTT. It yields the protein CAISELPTGGEAFF.

This clonotype has at least ten counts. The genes are TRBV7-2 and TRBJ2-5; D might be TRBD1 or TRBD2, each matching 7 bases. V lost 2 bases and J lost 5, with 15 bases in between. CDR3 length equals 15 residues. Germline values: CDR1 SGHTA, CDR2 FQGNSA. CDR3: CASSLQGGGMETQYF. The CDR3 region has the DNA TGTGCCAGCAGCTTACAGGGAGGGGGCATGGAGACCCAGTACTTC.

This clonotype was counted at least ten times. The chain links TRBV6-6 to TRBJ1-1, with D possibly being TRBD1 (6 bases). Per germline, CDR1 MNHNY and CDR2 SVGAGI (reference sequence). The CDR3 consists of 13 residues. Trimming cost V 9 bases and J 5 bases, with 16 bases left between them. The CDR3 DNA follows: TGTGCCAGTGTCTACAGGGTAGAGACTGAAGCTTTCTTT. Its translation: CASVYRVETEAFF.

This clonotype was recorded at least ten times. V gene TRBV7-6 combines with J gene TRBJ1-4; a possible D gene is TRBD1 (6 bases). Germline lookup yields CDR1 SGHVS and CDR2 FNYEAQ. Trimming shortened V by 7 bases and J by 8 bases, and 11 bases separated the two germline ends. The CDR3 spans 12 residues. The CDR3 loop is CASTRDNEKLFF. For the CDR3, the DNA is TGTGCCAGCACCCGGGACAACGAAAAACTGTTTTTT.

This clonotype has at least ten counts. This sequence joins TRBV11-2 and TRBJ2-4; 11 positions agree with TRBD2. The ends lost 5 bases at V and 6 bases at J; junction bases unmatched: 12. Germline V gene data show CDR1 as SGHAT and CDR2 as FQNNGV. The CDR3 has 17 amino acids. DNA of the CDR3: TGTGCCAGCAGCGGGGATTTAGCGGGAGGGGCGGGAAACATTCAGTACTTC. Translation gives CASSGDLAGGAGNIQYF.

There are many counts of this clonotype. This chain links TRBV7-2 with TRBJ2-7; 7 bases fit TRBD2. Germline CDR1 is SGHTA and CDR2 is FQGNSA. Trimming cost V 5 bases and J 4 bases; bases outside gene matches: 8. The CDR3 has 14 amino acids. The CDR3 reads CASSPPTAGYEQYF. CDR3 bases: TGTGCCAGCAGCCCCCCCACAGCGGGATACGAGCAGTACTTC.

This clonotype was seen many times. The rearrangement uses TRBV7-3 and TRBJ2-1, with D unresolved. V lost 0 bases and J lost 5, with 8 bases in between. CDR3 size: 14 residues. CDR1 is SGHTA and CDR2 is FQGTGA in the germline V gene. The CDR3 DNA follows: TGTGCCAGCAGCTTAACGTCCAGTGACAATGAGCAGTTCTTC. It translates to CASSLTSSDNEQFF. Full variable domain (remainder filled in from reference TRBV7-3 and TRBJ2-1): GAGVSQTPSNKVTEKGKYVELRCDPISGHTALYWYRQSLGQGPEFLIYFQGTGAADDSGLPNDRFFAVRPEGSVSTLKIQRTERGDSAVYLCASSLTSSDNEQFFGPGTRLTVL.

This clonotype was detected many times. This rearrangement joins TRBV7-2 to TRBJ1-2; tentatively, D is TRBD1 (6 bases). Per germline, CDR1 SGHTA and CDR2 FQGNSA. CDR3 length: 15 residues. The V gene lost 1 base and the J gene lost 4 bases, with 13 bases spanning the gap. The CDR3 DNA reads TGTGCCAGCAGCTTAGTTGGCAGGGGTTCCTATGGCTACACCTTC. It codes for CASSLVGRGSYGYTF.

The rearrangement links TRBV29-1 to TRBJ2-7, with TRBD2 identical over 8 bases. CDR3 length: 14 amino acids. The V segment lost 5 bases and the J segment 2 bases; nucleotides outside the gene matches: 8. Germline CDR1 and CDR2: SQVTM and ANQGSEA. The CDR3 bases are TGCAGCGTTCTGACTAGCGTGGGTCCCTACGAGCAGTACTTC. Translated, it gives CSVLTSVGPYEQYF.